This TCR beta chain was sequenced in a study of shared clonotypes between healthy human individuals. Looked up from germline, CDR1 is SGDLS and CDR2 is YYNGEE. J lost 5 bases, V lost 0 bases, and 5 bases had no gene match. CDR3 length equals 16 residues. Generated by immunoSEQ multiplex PCR, the TCRdb table keeps only in-frame clones and is missing some. The sample lists about 1.5 million clones, 95% to 99% occurring once. This receptor was taken from a man aged 25-45 years in good health. Sequences were obtained from naive CD4+ T cells sorted from blood. The subset: CD45RA+ positively selected. The chain employs TRBV9 and TRBJ1-6; 7 nucleotides line up with TRBD1. The DNA for the CDR3 is TGTGCCAGCAGCGTAGATCGGACAGGAGATAATTCACCCCTCCACTTT. Translated: CASSVDRTGDNSPLHF.